A selection of T cell receptor beta chains follows, all from one sample in a study of blood T cell repertoires in COVID-19. Clones were sequenced by immunoSEQ multiplex PCR, and TCRdb holds only the in-frame ones, with some missing. Altogether under 150,000 clones are present, approximately 80% being singletons, with the ten largest covering 1.5% to 2%. Sample: peripheral blood. Source of these receptors: a man aged 70-80 years with acute or convalescent COVID-19. Each CDR3 is given with its conserved first and last residue. The D gene is left open where the match is weak. Clone size is shown for a subset of rows, as once, few, many or a class of expanded clone.

j_call: TRBJ1-6
cdr3_length: 15
d_call: TRBD1
v_call: TRBV6-6
clone_size: .
cdr3_aa: CASSVPGQEASPLHF
cdr3_nt: TGTGCCAGCAGTGTTCCGGGACAGGAGGCTTCACCCCTCCACTTT

j_call: TRBJ1-2
cdr3_length: 12
d_call: .
v_call: TRBV5-1
clone_size: .
cdr3_aa: CASSYRGDGYTF
cdr3_nt: TGCGCCAGCAGCTACCGGGGGGATGGCTACACCTTC

j_call: TRBJ1-2
cdr3_length: 12
d_call: .
v_call: TRBV6-5
clone_size: .
cdr3_aa: CASTSTGTGYTF
cdr3_nt: TGTGCCAGCACTAGTACAGGGACCGGCTACACCTTC

j_call: TRBJ1-5
cdr3_length: 15
d_call: TRBD1
v_call: TRBV6-5
clone_size: .
cdr3_aa: CASSPDRASNQPQHF
cdr3_nt: TGTGCCAGCAGTCCCGACAGGGCTAGCAATCAGCCCCAGCATTTT

j_call: TRBJ2-7
cdr3_length: 13
d_call: .
v_call: TRBV5-1
clone_size: once
cdr3_aa: CASSRTGSYEQYF
cdr3_nt: TGCGCCAGCAGTCGTACAGGATCCTACGAGCAGTACTTC

j_call: TRBJ1-2
cdr3_length: 12
d_call: .
v_call: TRBV9
clone_size: .
cdr3_aa: CASSAGQYGYTF
cdr3_nt: TGTGCCAGCAGCGCTGGACAGTATGGCTACACCTTC

j_call: TRBJ1-5
cdr3_length: 16
d_call: TRBD1
v_call: TRBV19
clone_size: few
cdr3_aa: CASSGGLGTVNQPQHF
cdr3_nt: TGTGCCAGTAGTGGAGGATTAGGGACAGTTAATCAGCCCCAGCATTTT

j_call: TRBJ2-1
cdr3_length: 16
d_call: TRBD2
v_call: TRBV5-1
clone_size: .
cdr3_aa: CASSTPGLALYNEQFF
cdr3_nt: TGCGCCAGCAGCACCCCTGGACTAGCCCTCTACAATGAGCAGTTCTTC

j_call: TRBJ1-4
cdr3_length: 13
d_call: .
v_call: TRBV11-1
clone_size: .
cdr3_aa: CASSTGRGEKLFF
cdr3_nt: TGTGCCAGCAGTACGGGGAGAGGGGAAAAACTGTTTTTT

j_call: TRBJ2-6
cdr3_length: 15
d_call: .
v_call: TRBV5-8
clone_size: .
cdr3_aa: CASTTTGAGANVLTF
cdr3_nt: TGTGCCAGCACCACTACGGGGGCTGGGGCCAACGTCCTGACTTTC

j_call: TRBJ1-2
cdr3_length: 13
d_call: .
v_call: TRBV3-1/TRBV3-2
clone_size: .
cdr3_aa: CASSQPGQWGYTF
cdr3_nt: TGTGCCAGCAGCCAACCCGGACAGTGGGGCTACACCTTC

j_call: TRBJ1-5
cdr3_length: 15
d_call: .
v_call: TRBV5-1
clone_size: .
cdr3_aa: CASSPEAGLGQPQHF
cdr3_nt: TGCGCCAGCAGCCCGGAAGCGGGGCTAGGCCAGCCCCAGCATTTT

j_call: TRBJ1-1
cdr3_length: 14
d_call: TRBD1
v_call: TRBV6-5
clone_size: .
cdr3_aa: CASVQGSFRTEAFF
cdr3_nt: TGTGCCAGTGTACAGGGGTCTTTCCGCACTGAAGCTTTCTTT

j_call: TRBJ2-7
cdr3_length: 15
d_call: TRBD1
v_call: TRBV6-6
clone_size: .
cdr3_aa: CASGSPGQGTYEQYF
cdr3_nt: TGTGCCAGCGGTAGCCCGGGACAGGGAACCTACGAGCAGTACTTC

j_call: TRBJ2-6
cdr3_length: 15
d_call: .
v_call: TRBV11-2
clone_size: .
cdr3_aa: CASSLKLSGANVLTF
cdr3_nt: TGTGCCAGCAGCTTAAAACTATCTGGGGCCAACGTCCTGACTTTC

j_call: TRBJ1-1
cdr3_length: 15
d_call: .
v_call: TRBV3-1/TRBV3-2
clone_size: .
cdr3_aa: CASSPQGRMNTEAFF
cdr3_nt: TGTGCCAGCAGCCCACAGGGACGGATGAACACTGAAGCTTTCTTT

j_call: TRBJ1-2
cdr3_length: 14
d_call: .
v_call: TRBV11-3
clone_size: .
cdr3_aa: CASSPRDYNYGYTF
cdr3_nt: TGTGCCAGCAGTCCTCGGGACTATAACTATGGCTACACCTTC

j_call: TRBJ2-3
cdr3_length: 14
d_call: .
v_call: TRBV6-5
clone_size: .
cdr3_aa: CASWGVSRADTQYF
cdr3_nt: TGTGCCAGCTGGGGGGTGAGCCGAGCAGATACGCAGTATTTT

j_call: TRBJ1-2
cdr3_length: 13
d_call: TRBD1
v_call: TRBV5-1
clone_size: .
cdr3_aa: CASSLAGGDGYTF
cdr3_nt: TGCGCCAGCAGCTTGGCAGGGGGCGATGGCTACACCTTC

j_call: TRBJ1-5
cdr3_length: 14
d_call: .
v_call: TRBV21-1
clone_size: .
cdr3_aa: CASSSRRGNQPQHF
cdr3_nt: TGTGCCAGCAGCTCGAGGCGCGGCAATCAGCCCCAGCATTTT

j_call: TRBJ2-2
cdr3_length: 15
d_call: .
v_call: TRBV10-3
clone_size: .
cdr3_aa: CAISDERTNTGELFF
cdr3_nt: TGTGCCATCAGTGACGAGAGGACGAACACCGGGGAGCTGTTTTTT

j_call: TRBJ2-2
cdr3_length: 15
d_call: .
v_call: TRBV4-2
clone_size: .
cdr3_aa: CASSQESSNTGELFF
cdr3_nt: TGTGCCAGCAGCCAAGAGTCTTCGAACACCGGGGAGCTGTTTTTT

j_call: TRBJ1-2
cdr3_length: 14
d_call: TRBD1
v_call: TRBV28
clone_size: once
cdr3_aa: CATAGQGNLYGYTF
cdr3_nt: TGTGCCACCGCGGGACAGGGGAATCTCTATGGCTACACCTTC

j_call: TRBJ2-7
cdr3_length: 12
d_call: .
v_call: TRBV21-1
clone_size: few
cdr3_aa: CASSHRRHEQYF
cdr3_nt: TGTGCCAGCAGCCATCGGCGGCATGAGCAGTACTTC

j_call: TRBJ1-6
cdr3_length: 14
d_call: TRBD1
v_call: TRBV5-6
clone_size: .
cdr3_aa: CASSLSAGGSPLHF
cdr3_nt: TGTGCCAGCAGCTTGTCGGCAGGGGGCTCACCCCTCCACTTT

j_call: TRBJ2-5
cdr3_length: 13
d_call: .
v_call: TRBV5-1
clone_size: once
cdr3_aa: CASRPGQEGTQYF
cdr3_nt: TGCGCCAGCAGACCTGGACAGGAGGGGACCCAGTACTTC

j_call: TRBJ2-4
cdr3_length: 15
d_call: .
v_call: TRBV28
clone_size: .
cdr3_aa: CASRSVQGAKNIQYF
cdr3_nt: TGTGCCAGCAGATCCGTACAGGGTGCCAAAAACATTCAGTACTTC

j_call: TRBJ2-7
cdr3_length: 11
d_call: .
v_call: TRBV25-1
clone_size: .
cdr3_aa: CASRSSYEQYF
cdr3_nt: TGTGCCAGCAGGAGCTCCTACGAGCAGTACTTC

j_call: TRBJ1-5
cdr3_length: 14
d_call: .
v_call: TRBV19
clone_size: .
cdr3_aa: CASSPAGNGKPQHF
cdr3_nt: TGTGCCAGTAGTCCCGCGGGCAACGGGAAGCCCCAGCATTTT

j_call: TRBJ2-5
cdr3_length: 14
d_call: .
v_call: TRBV3-1/TRBV3-2
clone_size: .
cdr3_aa: CASSHGHAQETQYF
cdr3_nt: TGTGCCAGCAGCCACGGACACGCGCAAGAGACCCAGTACTTC

j_call: TRBJ1-6
cdr3_length: 15
d_call: .
v_call: TRBV30
clone_size: .
cdr3_aa: CAWSVGGKGNSPLHF
cdr3_nt: TGTGCCTGGAGTGTAGGTGGAAAGGGGAATTCACCCCTCCACTTT

j_call: TRBJ1-6
cdr3_length: 12
d_call: .
v_call: TRBV6-6
clone_size: .
cdr3_aa: CASRTGDSPLHF
cdr3_nt: TGTGCCAGCAGGACAGGCGATTCACCCCTCCACTTT

j_call: TRBJ1-6
cdr3_length: 15
d_call: TRBD1
v_call: TRBV20-1
clone_size: .
cdr3_aa: CSASRRDRVNSPLHF
cdr3_nt: TGCAGTGCTAGTAGGCGGGACAGAGTTAATTCACCCCTCCACTTT

j_call: TRBJ2-3
cdr3_length: 15
d_call: TRBD1
v_call: TRBV6-5
clone_size: .
cdr3_aa: CASRMGQGLRDTQYF
cdr3_nt: TGTGCCAGCAGGATGGGACAGGGGTTAAGGGATACGCAGTATTTT

j_call: TRBJ1-2
cdr3_length: 15
d_call: TRBD1
v_call: TRBV6-5
clone_size: .
cdr3_aa: CASRKSGQSSRGYTF
cdr3_nt: TGTGCCAGCAGGAAGTCGGGACAGTCCTCAAGGGGCTACACCTTC

j_call: TRBJ2-7
cdr3_length: 12
d_call: .
v_call: TRBV12-3/TRBV12-4
clone_size: .
cdr3_aa: CASSPGDYEQYF
cdr3_nt: TGTGCCAGCAGTCCAGGGGACTACGAGCAGTACTTC

j_call: TRBJ2-3
cdr3_length: 16
d_call: TRBD2
v_call: TRBV25-1
clone_size: .
cdr3_aa: CASSEGGLAGPDTQYF
cdr3_nt: TGTGCCAGCAGTGAAGGAGGGCTAGCGGGTCCCGATACGCAGTATTTT

j_call: TRBJ2-4
cdr3_length: 14
d_call: .
v_call: TRBV2
clone_size: .
cdr3_aa: CASSGGVAKNIQYF
cdr3_nt: TGTGCCAGCAGTGGAGGCGTAGCCAAAAACATTCAGTACTTC

j_call: TRBJ1-6
cdr3_length: 14
d_call: TRBD1
v_call: TRBV30
clone_size: few
cdr3_aa: CAWSPGTGSSPLHF
cdr3_nt: TGTGCCTGGAGCCCCGGGACAGGGAGTTCACCCCTCCACTTT

j_call: TRBJ2-1
cdr3_length: 12
d_call: .
v_call: TRBV3-1/TRBV3-2
clone_size: .
cdr3_aa: CASSQTRDEQFF
cdr3_nt: TGTGCCAGCAGCCAGACGAGGGATGAGCAGTTCTTC

j_call: TRBJ2-7
cdr3_length: 14
d_call: TRBD1
v_call: TRBV7-4
clone_size: .
cdr3_aa: CASSSAGTAYEQYF
cdr3_nt: TGTGCCAGCAGTTCCGCCGGGACAGCTTACGAGCAGTACTTC

j_call: TRBJ1-1
cdr3_length: 11
d_call: .
v_call: TRBV6-5
clone_size: few
cdr3_aa: CAHGGHTEAFF
cdr3_nt: TGTGCCCACGGAGGACACACTGAAGCTTTCTTT

j_call: TRBJ2-1
cdr3_length: 17
d_call: TRBD2
v_call: TRBV7-2
clone_size: .
cdr3_aa: CASSPEKTSGRRSEQFF
cdr3_nt: TGTGCCAGCAGCCCAGAGAAGACTAGCGGGCGTCGAAGTGAGCAGTTCTTC

j_call: TRBJ1-1
cdr3_length: 16
d_call: .
v_call: TRBV19
clone_size: .
cdr3_aa: CASSIMGGGGAAEAFF
cdr3_nt: TGTGCCAGTAGTATCATGGGAGGTGGTGGAGCAGCTGAAGCTTTCTTT

j_call: TRBJ2-3
cdr3_length: 16
d_call: TRBD1
v_call: TRBV6-1
clone_size: .
cdr3_aa: CASSVGTGLIADTQYF
cdr3_nt: TGTGCCAGCAGTGTGGGGACAGGGCTGATCGCAGATACGCAGTATTTT

j_call: TRBJ2-3
cdr3_length: 11
d_call: .
v_call: TRBV6-5
clone_size: .
cdr3_aa: CASSRADTQYF
cdr3_nt: TGTGCCAGCAGCAGAGCGGATACGCAGTATTTT

j_call: TRBJ2-7
cdr3_length: 14
d_call: .
v_call: TRBV13
clone_size: .
cdr3_aa: CASSFRTASYEQYF
cdr3_nt: TGTGCCAGCAGCTTTCGGACAGCCTCCTACGAGCAGTACTTC

j_call: TRBJ2-5
cdr3_length: 12
d_call: .
v_call: TRBV5-4
clone_size: once
cdr3_aa: CASSLLQETQYF
cdr3_nt: TGTGCCAGCAGCTTGCTACAAGAGACCCAGTACTTC

j_call: TRBJ2-5
cdr3_length: 18
d_call: TRBD2
v_call: TRBV5-1
clone_size: .
cdr3_aa: CASSLQGGLAGLGETQYF
cdr3_nt: TGCGCCAGCAGCTTGCAGGGGGGACTAGCGGGACTGGGAGAGACCCAGTACTTC

j_call: TRBJ1-1
cdr3_length: 15
d_call: .
v_call: TRBV2
clone_size: .
cdr3_aa: CASSPQGRMNTEAFF
cdr3_nt: TGTGCCAGCAGCCCACAGGGCAGGATGAACACTGAAGCTTTCTTT

j_call: TRBJ2-7
cdr3_length: 15
d_call: .
v_call: TRBV6-6
clone_size: .
cdr3_aa: CASRPGRGGKYEQYF
cdr3_nt: TGTGCCAGCAGACCTGGAAGGGGCGGAAAATACGAGCAGTACTTC

j_call: TRBJ1-4
cdr3_length: 15
d_call: .
v_call: TRBV9
clone_size: .
cdr3_aa: CASTRGRSYNEKLFF
cdr3_nt: TGTGCCAGCACCCGCGGCCGGAGTTATAATGAAAAACTGTTTTTT

j_call: TRBJ1-6
cdr3_length: 15
d_call: .
v_call: TRBV5-1
clone_size: few
cdr3_aa: CASSPSGRGNSPLHF
cdr3_nt: TGCGCCAGCAGCCCGAGCGGGAGGGGAAACTCACCCCTCCACTTT

j_call: TRBJ1-3
cdr3_length: 15
d_call: .
v_call: TRBV11-2
clone_size: .
cdr3_aa: CASSFAAGQGNTIYF
cdr3_nt: TGTGCCAGCAGCTTTGCGGCAGGACAGGGAAACACCATATATTTT

j_call: TRBJ2-1
cdr3_length: 13
d_call: .
v_call: TRBV18
clone_size: .
cdr3_aa: CASSPGMYNEQFF
cdr3_nt: TGTGCCAGCTCACCCGGGATGTACAATGAGCAGTTCTTC

j_call: TRBJ1-5
cdr3_length: 15
d_call: .
v_call: TRBV28
clone_size: .
cdr3_aa: CASRRFRSGNQPQHF
cdr3_nt: TGTGCCAGCAGGAGATTTAGAAGCGGCAATCAGCCCCAGCATTTT

j_call: TRBJ1-5
cdr3_length: 15
d_call: .
v_call: TRBV9
clone_size: .
cdr3_aa: CASSGDGSGNQPQHF
cdr3_nt: TGTGCCAGCAGCGGAGACGGGTCAGGCAATCAGCCCCAGCATTTT